Reported below is one T cell receptor (beta chain). Its antigen remains unidentified. The data were taken from a study of graft-versus-host responses after intestinal transplantation. Across the study: Recipients underwent multivisceral, liver-intestinal, or isolated intestinal transplants. Tacrolimus and steroids were given for roughly 3 years to all recipients after anti-thymocyte globulin induction.

Study results and caveats: Detection of GvH clones occurred in recipient marrow, and some had their first appearance in ileum or blood.

TCRdb's copy holds only in-frame clones and misses some; the assay was immunoSEQ multiplex PCR. Of some 110,000 clones listed, 75% to 95% were seen once; the top ten hold around 0.2%. The CDR3 spans 13 residues. With 5 bases removed from V and 7 bases from J, the gap between germline ends came to 12 bases. Germline CDR1 SNHLY, CDR2 FYNNEI. The V call is TRBV2, the J call TRBJ2-1; the D is unclear. This receptor was taken from a human donor who received an intestinal transplant. The starting material was unstimulated CD4+ T cells sorted from spleen or lymph node cells, obtained before intestinal transplant. The CDR3 region has the DNA TGTGCCAGCAGTCCGGGTCTAACGAATGAGCAGTTCTTC. Its translation: CASSPGLTNEQFF.